This TCR beta chain was identified during a study of T cell changes during pregnancy in multiple sclerosis. Germline CDR1 reads LGHNA; CDR2 reads YSLEER. Deletions cut 0 bases from V and 1 base from J, with 7 bases between. This CDR3 spans 14 amino acids. Assay: immunoSEQ multiplex PCR; the TCRdb copy retains only in-frame clones and omits some. Among approximately 52,000 clones listed, about 92% were seen once. This receptor was taken from a female donor with multiple sclerosis, enrolled in a pregnancy study. The chain couples TRBV4-3 to TRBJ2-7; no clear D. This sample comprised CD4+ T cells from peripheral blood mononuclear cells, obtained after pregnancy. CDR3 protein: CASSQDWQSYEQYF. DNA for the CDR3: TGCGCCAGCAGCCAAGATTGGCAGTCCTACGAGCAGTACTTC.